The clone carrying this TCR beta chain was counted many times. Its target is unknown. Researchers took RNA transcripts and amplified TCR beta CDR3 regions from them. Second-round multiplex PCR came after first-round RT-PCR with HTBI primers. TCRdb re-derived calls from the multiplex PCR reads in MiXCR, one entry per CDR3 protein. The sample yields 500,000 to 700,000 distinct CDR3 sequences, 22% seen once. V shed 0 bases and J 0 bases; nucleotides not matched to a gene: 15. Germline V gene sequence: CDR1 SNHLY, CDR2 FYNNEI. This CDR3 contains 20 residues. The source of the sample is a study of Graves' ophthalmopathy and Graves' hyperthyroidism. Study-wide context: The study drew peripheral blood at initial diagnosis, before any treatment.

Overall study results and limits: This model predicted ophthalmopathy progression (sensitivity 70% to 71%, specificity 72.22%). Blood shared most expanded thyroid clonotypes above 0.001 frequency. Classification of ophthalmopathy versus stable hyperthyroidism by a 13-signature model yielded around 90% sensitivity and just under 84% specificity.

The TCR comes from a woman between 18 and 29 years old with stable Graves' hyperthyroidism. Some clones in this sample may be carry-over from other donors' samples. The rearrangement joins TRBV2 to TRBJ2-3, with TRBD2 identical over 7 bases. Sequencing was done on a sample of peripheral blood. The CDR3 coding sequence is TGTGCCAGCAGTGAAGCGTGGGTACTAGCGAGAGGTTCTAGCACAGATACGCAGTATTTT. Translated, it gives CASSEAWVLARGSSTDTQYF.